The count of the clone carrying this T cell receptor beta chain is one. What it binds is not known. This sample stems from a study of a mutant IDH1 vaccine in newly diagnosed glioma. On the study more broadly: Among treated patients, 62.5% were male and about 40% female, and mean age was around 40 years. Patients' prior therapy spanned radiotherapy, temozolomide, or both; most underwent both. General study findings and limits: Of all patients, approximately 93% showed vaccine-induced immune responses.

The time point is: baseline, week 1 (first vaccination visit). As for treatment: pre-vaccination baseline after standard-of-care therapy. Astrocytomas found in donors were new, WHO grade 3 or 4, IDH1-mutant and ATRX-lost. Using immunoSEQ multiplex PCR, the repertoire was profiled, and TCRdb retains in-frame clones only, with some absent. The sample consists of 50,000 to 75,000 clones, 75% to 95% of them appearing once. This clonotype originated in a man in his fifties with glioma. The input for sequencing was PBMCs, taken from a glioma patient treated with radiotherapy, temozolomide or both.

Here the CDR3 DNA reads TGTGCCAGCACCGGGACTAGCGGACACACCGGGGAGCTGTTTTTT. Translated: CASTGTSGHTGELFF. This chain uses TRBV9 with TRBJ2-2, with 11 bases identical to TRBD2. CDR1 is SGDLS, CDR2 YYNGEE, per germline. The J segment lost 3 bases and the V segment lost 6 bases, leaving 4 bases of the junction unmatched. The CDR3 spans 15 residues.